This T cell receptor (beta chain) was retrieved from a study of blood T cell repertoires in COVID-19. Across the whole study: Sources were T cells, B-cell-depleted T cells, or PBMCs; the material itself was cDNA or gDNA.

Produced via immunoSEQ multiplex PCR; TCRdb's table is partial and in-frame only. The sample yields 100,000 to 150,000 clones, roughly 91% seen once. Trimming removed 3 bases from V and 9 bases from J; junction bases left unmatched: 8. This CDR3 contains 15 residues. Looked up from germline, CDR1 is LNHDA and CDR2 is SQIVND (reference sequence). The TCR originated in a man aged 45 to 65 with active or convalescent COVID-19. This chain uses TRBV19 with TRBJ1-6; TRBD1 agrees at 7 bases. The sequenced sample was peripheral blood. The CDR3 sequence: CASSIGRQGTSPLHF. Here the CDR3 DNA reads TGTGCCAGTAGTATCGGGAGACAGGGTACTTCACCCCTCCACTTT.